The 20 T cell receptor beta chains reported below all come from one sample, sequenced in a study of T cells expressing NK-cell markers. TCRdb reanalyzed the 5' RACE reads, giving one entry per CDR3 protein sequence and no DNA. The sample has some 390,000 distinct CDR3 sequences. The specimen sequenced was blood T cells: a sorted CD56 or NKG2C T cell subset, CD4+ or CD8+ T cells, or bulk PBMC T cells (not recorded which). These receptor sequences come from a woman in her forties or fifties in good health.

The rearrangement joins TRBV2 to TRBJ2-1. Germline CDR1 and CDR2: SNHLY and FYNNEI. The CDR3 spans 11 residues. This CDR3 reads CASSEYGEQFF.

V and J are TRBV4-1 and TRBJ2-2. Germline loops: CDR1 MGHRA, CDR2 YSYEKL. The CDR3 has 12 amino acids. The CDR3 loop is CASSQGPGELFF.

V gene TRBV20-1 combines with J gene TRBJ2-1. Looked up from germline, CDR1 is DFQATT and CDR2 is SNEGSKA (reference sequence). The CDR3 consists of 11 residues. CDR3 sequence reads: CSVPIPNEQFF.

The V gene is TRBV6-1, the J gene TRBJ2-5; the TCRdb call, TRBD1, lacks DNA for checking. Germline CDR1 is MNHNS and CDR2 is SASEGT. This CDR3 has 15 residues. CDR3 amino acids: CASSADRGIQETQYF.

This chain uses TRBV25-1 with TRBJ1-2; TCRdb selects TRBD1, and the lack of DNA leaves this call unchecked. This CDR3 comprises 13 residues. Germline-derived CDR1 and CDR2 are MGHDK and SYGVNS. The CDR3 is CASSPQGLYGYTF.

The CDR3 region is CASSLLGQVYNEQFF. This chain links TRBV5-1 with TRBJ2-1; TCRdb picks TRBD1, but there is no DNA to check that call. The CDR3 contains 15 residues. The germline V gene encodes CDR1 SGHRS and CDR2 YFSETQ.

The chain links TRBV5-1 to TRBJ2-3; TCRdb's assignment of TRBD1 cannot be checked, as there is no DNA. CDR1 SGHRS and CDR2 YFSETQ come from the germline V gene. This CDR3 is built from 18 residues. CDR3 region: CASSRSKGTGDPTDTQYF.

The CDR3 spells CASSLGSGLETQYF. V usage is TRBV12-3 or TRBV12-4 and J usage is TRBJ2-5; TCRdb selects TRBD1, and the lack of DNA leaves this call unchecked. The CDR3 is made up of 14 amino acids.

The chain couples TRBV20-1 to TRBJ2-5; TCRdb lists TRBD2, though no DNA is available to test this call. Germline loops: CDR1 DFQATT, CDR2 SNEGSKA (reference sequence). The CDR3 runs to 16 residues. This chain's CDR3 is CSARDWASGAQETQYF.

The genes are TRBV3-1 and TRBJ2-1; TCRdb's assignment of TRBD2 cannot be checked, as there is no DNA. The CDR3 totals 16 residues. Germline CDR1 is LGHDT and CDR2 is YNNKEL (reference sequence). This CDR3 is CASSPSGGGGYNEQFF.

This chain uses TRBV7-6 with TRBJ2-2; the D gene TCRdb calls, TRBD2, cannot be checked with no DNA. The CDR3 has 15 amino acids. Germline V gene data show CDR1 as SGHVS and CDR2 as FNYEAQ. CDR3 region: CASSQGLAGAGELFF.

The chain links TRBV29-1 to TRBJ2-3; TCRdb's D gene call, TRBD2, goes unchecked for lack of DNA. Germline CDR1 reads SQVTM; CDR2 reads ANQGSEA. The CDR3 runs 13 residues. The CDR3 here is CSASGHPTDTQYF.

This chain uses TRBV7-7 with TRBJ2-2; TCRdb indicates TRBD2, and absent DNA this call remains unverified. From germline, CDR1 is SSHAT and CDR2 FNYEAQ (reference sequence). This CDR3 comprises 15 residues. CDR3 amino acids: CASSLLAGDAGELFF.

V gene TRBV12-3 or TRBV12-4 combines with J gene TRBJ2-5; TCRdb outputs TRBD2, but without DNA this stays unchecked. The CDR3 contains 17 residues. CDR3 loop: CASSLGALVAPQETQYF.

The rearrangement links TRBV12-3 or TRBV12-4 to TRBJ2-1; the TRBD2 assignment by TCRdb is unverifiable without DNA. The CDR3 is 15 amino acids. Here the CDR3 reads CASSMQRELNNEQFF.

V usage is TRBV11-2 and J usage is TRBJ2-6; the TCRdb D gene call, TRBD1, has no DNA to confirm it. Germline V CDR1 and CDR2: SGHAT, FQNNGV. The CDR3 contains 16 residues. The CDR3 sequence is CASSPQGAGGANVLTF.

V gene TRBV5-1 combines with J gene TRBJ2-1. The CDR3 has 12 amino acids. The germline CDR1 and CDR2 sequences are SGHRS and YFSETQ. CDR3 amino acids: CASSLAPWEQFF.

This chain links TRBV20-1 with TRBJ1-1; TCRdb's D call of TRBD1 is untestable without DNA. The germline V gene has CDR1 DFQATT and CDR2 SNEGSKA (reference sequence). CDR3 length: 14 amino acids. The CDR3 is CSARGGSVYTEAFF.

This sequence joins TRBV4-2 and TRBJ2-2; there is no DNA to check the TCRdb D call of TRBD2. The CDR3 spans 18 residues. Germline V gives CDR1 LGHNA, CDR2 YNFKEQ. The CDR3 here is CASSQDQFRRANTGELFF.

The CDR3 loop reads CASSTGYGSKWVNEQFF. The gene calls are TRBV4-1 and TRBJ2-1; TCRdb calls TRBD2, which cannot be checked without DNA. CDR1 and CDR2 from the germline V gene are MGHRA and YSYEKL. The CDR3 contains 17 residues.